Each of the 13 T cell receptor beta chains below was sequenced from the same sample in a study of cytomegalovirus exposure and HLA in healthy donors. In the PCR, 60 Vbeta and 13 Jbeta primers were used. Using immunoSEQ multiplex PCR, the repertoire was profiled, and TCRdb retains in-frame clones only, with some absent. The data show approximately 120,000 clones, around 72% seen once. The sample taken for sequencing was PBMCs. The receptor source for this set is a young man in good health and CMV-seronegative.

V is TRBV28 and J is TRBJ1-1, with 7 bases aligning to TRBD1. This CDR3 region has 14 residues. After removal of 5 bases from V and 5 bases from J, the junction contained 8 bases not matched to a gene. Per the germline V gene, CDR1 is MDHEN and CDR2 is SYDVKM. CDR3 nucleotide sequence: TGTGCCAGCAGTCCCCAAGGGGGCTGGACTGAAGCTTTCTTT. Its protein product is CASSPQGGWTEAFF.

The chain joins TRBV2 to TRBJ1-1, with 9 bases fitting TRBD1. Germline values: CDR1 SNHLY, CDR2 FYNNEI. Trimming removed 6 bases from V and 5 bases from J; junction bases left unmatched: 7. The CDR3 is 14 amino acids. CDR3 protein: CASRQGAIGTEAFF. CDR3 DNA sequence: TGTGCCAGCAGACAGGGGGCGATTGGGACTGAAGCTTTCTTT.

The chain couples TRBV11-2 to TRBJ2-5; TRBD1 agrees at 8 bases. CDR3 length equals 15 residues. Germline V gene data show CDR1 as SGHAT and CDR2 as FQNNGV. V shed 4 bases and J 7 bases; nucleotides not matched to a gene: 11. The CDR3 spells CASSSGEIGQGTQYF. In DNA, the CDR3 is TGTGCCAGCAGCTCGGGGGAGATAGGACAGGGGACCCAGTACTTC.

This clone was counted between two and nine times. The V gene is TRBV5-1, the J gene TRBJ2-7; D is possibly TRBD2 (5 bases). The germline V gene has CDR1 SGHRS and CDR2 YFSETQ. The V and J ends lost 4 bases and 2 bases respectively, with 16 bases between them. The CDR3 loop spans 15 amino acids. The CDR3 protein is CASSRNVEGTYEQYF. For the CDR3, the DNA is TGCGCCAGCAGCCGCAACGTAGAGGGAACCTACGAGCAGTACTTC.

The rearrangement links TRBV19 to TRBJ2-7, with D perhaps TRBD2 (5 bases). CDR3 length: 14 residues. Germline values: CDR1 LNHDA, CDR2 SQIVND (reference sequence). The germline V and J ends were trimmed by 5 bases and 1 base, with 12 bases remaining between them. CDR3 sequence (DNA): TGTGCCAGTAGTGCCCAGCGGTCATCCTACGAGCAGTACTTC. As protein: CASSAQRSSYEQYF.

The J gene is TRBJ2-2, the V gene TRBV27; TRBD1 matches 9 bases. Germline-derived CDR1 and CDR2 are MNHEY and SMNVEV (reference sequence). The V segment lost 6 bases and the J segment 2 bases; nucleotides outside the gene matches: 10. This CDR3 has 17 amino acids. CDR3 sequence (DNA): TGTGCCAGCAGACACCTTGGGGACAGGGACAACACCGGGGAGCTGTTTTTT. Its protein product is CASRHLGDRDNTGELFF.

The table lists this clone with a few counts. J is TRBJ2-7 and V is TRBV5-1; TRBD1 matches 8 bases. The J segment lost 6 bases and the V segment lost 0 bases, leaving 5 bases of the junction unmatched. Per the germline V gene, CDR1 is SGHRS and CDR2 is YFSETQ. This CDR3 is 14 amino acids long. The DNA of the CDR3 is TGCGCCAGCAGCTTGGGGGACAGGACGGGCGAGCAGTACTTC. This gives the protein CASSLGDRTGEQYF.

The chain has TRBV2 and TRBJ1-4; D ambiguous. Germline V gives CDR1 SNHLY, CDR2 FYNNEI. This CDR3 region has 14 residues. V gave up 3 bases and J gave up 8 bases, with 13 bases separating them. CDR3 nucleotides: TGTGCCAGCAGTGACAGGTCAAGGAGGGAAAAACTGTTTTTT. Its protein is CASSDRSRREKLFF.

The chain recombines TRBV7-9 with TRBJ1-4; possible D gene TRBD1, 6 bases. The CDR3 has 14 residues. The V end was cut by 5 bases, the J end by 6 bases, with 13 bases between. Germline loops: CDR1 SEHNR, CDR2 FQNEAQ (reference sequence). This CDR3 is CASSKGTTYEKLFF. The CDR3 DNA reads TGTGCCAGCAGCAAAGGGACAACATATGAAAAACTGTTTTTT.

The rearrangement uses TRBV5-1 and TRBJ1-3, with 8 nucleotides matching TRBD1. The V gene's germline CDR1 is SGHRS and CDR2 YFSETQ. The CDR3 has 18 amino acids. The junction had 19 bases not matched to a gene; V was cut back by 7 bases and J by 4 bases. CDR3 bases: TGCGCCAGCGGTGCAGATAAAGGGACAGGCGAGTCGGGAAACACCATATATTTT. Translated, it gives CASGADKGTGESGNTIYF.

In this sample, this clone turned up a few times. The chain joins TRBV5-6 to TRBJ2-6; perhaps TRBD1 as D (6 bases). There are 18 residues in the CDR3. Trimming took off 2 bases at V and 2 bases at J, with 17 bases between the two ends. Germline CDR1 SGHDT, CDR2 YYEEEE. The CDR3 coding sequence is TGTGCCAGCAGCTTCCTTACCGGGACAACGACTGGGGCCAACGTCCTGACTTTC. Its translation: CASSFLTGTTTGANVLTF.

The genes are TRBV19 and TRBJ1-2; possibly TRBD1 for D (5 bases). This CDR3 has 13 residues. The germline V gene has CDR1 LNHDA and CDR2 SQIVND (reference sequence). Trimming removed 4 bases from V and 8 bases from J, with 14 bases in between. CDR3 coding DNA: TGTGCCAGTAGTACTCAGGGAATCGAGGGCTACACCTTC. This translates into CASSTQGIEGYTF.

CDR3: CASSRWPRTVKEGDYGYTF. CDR3 DNA: TGCGCCAGCAGCCGCTGGCCAAGGACAGTCAAGGAAGGGGACTATGGCTACACCTTC. This chain links TRBV4-1 with TRBJ1-2, with a possible D match to TRBD1 (6 bases). This CDR3 has 19 amino acids. V was pared by 4 bases and J by 3 bases, with 27 bases between. Germline lookup yields CDR1 MGHRA and CDR2 YSYEKL.